The T cell receptor (beta chain) under discussion was sequenced for a study of blood T cell repertoires in COVID-19. Authors' methods: By means of reference gene primer amplification, nucleated cell counts were estimated. Only in-frame clones appear in the TCRdb table, and some are missing; sequencing was by immunoSEQ multiplex PCR. Clone size and the V and J calls come from that table; the DNA yielded D and trimming. The sample gives over 200,000 clones, around 84% of which show up once; approximately 6.2% is in the top ten. This clone showed up just a few times. The CDR3 runs to 13 residues. The V segment lost 6 bases and the J segment 6 bases; nucleotides outside the gene matches: 7. Germline V gene sequence: CDR1 SEHNR, CDR2 FQNEAQ (reference sequence).

Sample: PBMCs or T cells enriched from blood (not recorded which). The genes are TRBV7-9 and TRBJ1-2, with 7 bases identical to TRBD1. The receptor was derived from a woman in her forties who had recovered from COVID-19. Here the CDR3 DNA reads TGTGCCAGCAGTGGGGGCAGGGGGAATGGCTACACCTTC. Translated, it gives CASSGGRGNGYTF.